The sample holds many counts of the clone carrying this T cell receptor beta chain. The CDR3 spans 13 residues. The ends were cut back, 1 base at V and 4 bases at J, with 8 bases in the middle. These data belong to a study of human T cells and chemical hapten exposure. The overall study: TCR yields per sample varied, mainly owing to small pooled library volume differences.

Time point of the sample: patch test 1, 2 weeks after DPC sensitization. Treatment noted: therapeutic diphenylcyclopropenone sensitization with weekly scalp DPC. Prior to each patch test being applied, blood was drawn. Sample donors consisted of patients with alopecia, aged 18 to 70 years, who were suitable for DPC. In the original analysis: Samples had a median of roughly 100,000 TCRs, ranging about 20,000 to 750,000. TCRdb recomputed calls from the RACE reads with MiXCR, one row per CDR3 protein. These V and J calls derive from TCRdb rather than the authors' analysis. The table lists 300,000 to 450,000 distinct CDR3 sequences, about 4.8% of them singletons.

This receptor was obtained from a woman in her forties or fifties with alopecia areata. Some clones in this sample may be carry-over from other donors' samples. Material: whole blood, obtained in connection with sensitization to the hapten diphenylcyclopropenone (DPC). The V and J genes are TRBV12-3 or TRBV12-4 and TRBJ2-7, with a weak D call TRBD1 (5 bases). This CDR3 reads CASSLGTTYEQYF. CDR3 DNA sequence: TGTGCCAGCAGTTTAGGGACAACTTACGAGCAGTACTTC.